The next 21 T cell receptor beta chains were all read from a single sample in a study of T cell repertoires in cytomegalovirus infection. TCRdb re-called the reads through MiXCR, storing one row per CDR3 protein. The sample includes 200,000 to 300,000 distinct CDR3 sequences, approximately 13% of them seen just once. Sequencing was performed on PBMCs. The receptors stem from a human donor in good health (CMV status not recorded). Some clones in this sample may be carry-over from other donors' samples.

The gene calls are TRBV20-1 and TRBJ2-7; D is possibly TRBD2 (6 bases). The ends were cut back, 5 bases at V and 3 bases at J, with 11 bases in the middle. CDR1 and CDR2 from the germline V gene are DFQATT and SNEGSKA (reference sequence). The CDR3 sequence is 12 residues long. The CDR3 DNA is TGCAGTGCTGGTAGCGGATACTACGAGCAGTACTTC. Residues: CSAGSGYYEQYF.

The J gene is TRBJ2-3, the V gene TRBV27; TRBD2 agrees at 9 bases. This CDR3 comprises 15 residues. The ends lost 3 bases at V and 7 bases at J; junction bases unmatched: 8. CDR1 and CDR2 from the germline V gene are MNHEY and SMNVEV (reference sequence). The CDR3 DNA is TGTGCCAGCAGTTTCCTGTTGCGGGAGGGACATACGCAGTATTTT. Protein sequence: CASSFLLREGHTQYF.

The CDR3, as DNA: TGCGCCACCGACCCTACAGGTGGCGATAATTCACCCCTCCACTTT. Translation gives CATDPTGGDNSPLHF. V usage is TRBV10-2 and J usage is TRBJ1-6, with TRBD1 as a possible D gene (5 bases). The V end was cut by 10 bases, the J end by 5 bases, with 18 bases between. This CDR3 is 15 amino acids long. CDR1 is WSHSY and CDR2 is SAAADI in the germline V gene.

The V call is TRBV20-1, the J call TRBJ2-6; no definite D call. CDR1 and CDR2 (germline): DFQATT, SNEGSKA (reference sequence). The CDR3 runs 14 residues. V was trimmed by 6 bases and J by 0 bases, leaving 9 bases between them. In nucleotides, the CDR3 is TGCAGTGCCAGCCGAGGCTCTGGGGCCAACGTCCTGACTTTC. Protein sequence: CSASRGSGANVLTF.

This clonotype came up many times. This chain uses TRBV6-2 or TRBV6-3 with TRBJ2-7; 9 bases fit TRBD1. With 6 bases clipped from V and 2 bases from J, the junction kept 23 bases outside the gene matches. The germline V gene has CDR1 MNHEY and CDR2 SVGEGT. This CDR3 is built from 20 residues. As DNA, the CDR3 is TGTGCCAGCAGGGAACTCCAGGGGACAGGGAATATCTTTGGGGCCTACGAGCAGTACTTC. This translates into CASRELQGTGNIFGAYEQYF.

This CDR3 reads CASNLGTDTQYF. In DNA, the CDR3 is TGTGCCAGCAACCTTGGAACAGATACGCAGTATTTT. V is TRBV6-2 or TRBV6-3 and J is TRBJ2-3; no reliable D call. Trimming took 7 bases from V and 3 from J, leaving 8 bases between them. Per germline, CDR1 MNHEY and CDR2 SVGEGT. The CDR3 has 12 residues.

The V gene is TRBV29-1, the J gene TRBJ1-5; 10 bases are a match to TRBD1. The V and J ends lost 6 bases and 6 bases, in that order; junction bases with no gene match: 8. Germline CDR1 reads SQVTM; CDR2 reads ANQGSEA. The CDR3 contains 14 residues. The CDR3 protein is CSVRDRGQGQPQHF. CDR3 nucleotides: TGCAGCGTCCGGGACAGGGGCCAGGGTCAGCCCCAGCATTTT.

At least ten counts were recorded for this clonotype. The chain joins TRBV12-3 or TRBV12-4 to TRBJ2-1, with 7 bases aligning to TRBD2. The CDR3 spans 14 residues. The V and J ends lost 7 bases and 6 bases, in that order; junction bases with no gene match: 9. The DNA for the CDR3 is TGTGCCAGCAATCCATTGGGGGGGGTCAATGAGCAGTTCTTC. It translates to CASNPLGGVNEQFF.

The CDR3 coding sequence is TGTGCCAGCACCTGGAGGGCCGGGGAGCAGTACTTC. The encoded protein is CASTWRAGEQYF. This chain joins TRBV28 and TRBJ2-7; D perhaps matches TRBD2 (6 bases). V was pared by 7 bases and J by 7 bases, with 14 bases between. Germline CDR1 MDHEN, CDR2 SYDVKM. This CDR3 is 12 amino acids long.

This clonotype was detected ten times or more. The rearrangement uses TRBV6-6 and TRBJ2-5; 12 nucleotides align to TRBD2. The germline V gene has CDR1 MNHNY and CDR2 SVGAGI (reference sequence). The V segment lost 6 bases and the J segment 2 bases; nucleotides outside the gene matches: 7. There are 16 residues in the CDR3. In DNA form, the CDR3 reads TGTGCCAGCAGGCTAGCGGGGGGGGTTGGACAAGAGACCCAGTACTTC. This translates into CASRLAGGVGQETQYF.

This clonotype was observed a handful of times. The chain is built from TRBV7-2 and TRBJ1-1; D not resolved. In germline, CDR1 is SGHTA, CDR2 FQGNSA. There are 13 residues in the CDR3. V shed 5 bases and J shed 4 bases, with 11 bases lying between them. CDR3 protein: CASSTHGPTEAFF. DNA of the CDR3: TGTGCCAGCAGCACACATGGGCCCACTGAAGCTTTCTTT.

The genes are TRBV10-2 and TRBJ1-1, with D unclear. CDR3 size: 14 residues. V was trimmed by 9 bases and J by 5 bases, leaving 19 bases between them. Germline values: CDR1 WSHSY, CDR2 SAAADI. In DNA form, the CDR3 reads TGCGCCAGAATACTGGACGTAGGTTGTACTGAAGCTTTCTTT. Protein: CARILDVGCTEAFF.

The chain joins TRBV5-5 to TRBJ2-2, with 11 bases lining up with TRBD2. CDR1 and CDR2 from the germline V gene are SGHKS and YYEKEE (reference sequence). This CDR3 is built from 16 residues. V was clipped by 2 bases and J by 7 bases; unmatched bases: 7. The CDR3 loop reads CASSFLTSGGFGELFF. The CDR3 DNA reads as TGTGCCAGCAGCTTCCTAACTAGCGGGGGATTCGGGGAGCTGTTTTTT.

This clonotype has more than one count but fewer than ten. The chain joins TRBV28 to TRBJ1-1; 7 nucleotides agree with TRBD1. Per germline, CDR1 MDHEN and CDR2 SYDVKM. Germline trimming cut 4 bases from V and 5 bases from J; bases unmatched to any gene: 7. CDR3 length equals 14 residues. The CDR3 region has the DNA TGTGCCAGCAGTTCCGGGATCAGGGGGACTGAAGCTTTCTTT. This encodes CASSSGIRGTEAFF.

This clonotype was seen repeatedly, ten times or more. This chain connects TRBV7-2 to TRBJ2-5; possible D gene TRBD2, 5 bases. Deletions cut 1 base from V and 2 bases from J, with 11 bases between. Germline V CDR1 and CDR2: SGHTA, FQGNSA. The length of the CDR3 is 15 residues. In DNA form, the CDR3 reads TGTGCCAGCAGCTTAGTTGGCGGGCTACAAGAGACCCAGTACTTC. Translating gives CASSLVGGLQETQYF.

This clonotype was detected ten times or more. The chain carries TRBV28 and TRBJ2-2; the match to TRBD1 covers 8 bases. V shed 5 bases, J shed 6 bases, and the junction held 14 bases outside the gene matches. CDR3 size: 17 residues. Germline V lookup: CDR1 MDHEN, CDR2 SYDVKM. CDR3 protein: CASSAPWTGLFSGELFF. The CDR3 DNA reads TGTGCCAGCAGTGCCCCTTGGACAGGGCTGTTTTCCGGGGAGCTGTTTTTT.

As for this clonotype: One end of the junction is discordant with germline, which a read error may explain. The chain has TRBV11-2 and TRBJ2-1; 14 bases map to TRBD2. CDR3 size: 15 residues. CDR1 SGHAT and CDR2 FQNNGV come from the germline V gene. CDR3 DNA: TGTGCCAGCAGCTTGACTAGCGGGGGGGGGTTTGAGCGGTTCTTC. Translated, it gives CASSLTSGGGFERFF.

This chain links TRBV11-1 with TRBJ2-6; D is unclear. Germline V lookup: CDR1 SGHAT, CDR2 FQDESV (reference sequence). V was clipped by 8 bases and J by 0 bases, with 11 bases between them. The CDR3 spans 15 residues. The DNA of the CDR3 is TGTGCCAGCGGCCCCCTCGGCTCTGGGGCCAACGTCCTGACTTTC. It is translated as CASGPLGSGANVLTF. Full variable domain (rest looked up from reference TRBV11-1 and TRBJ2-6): EAEVAQSPRYKITEKSQAVAFWCDPISGHATLYWYRQILGQGPELLVQFQDESVVDDSQLPKDRFSAERLKGVDSTLKIQPAELGDSAMYLCASGPLGSGANVLTFGAGSRLTVL.

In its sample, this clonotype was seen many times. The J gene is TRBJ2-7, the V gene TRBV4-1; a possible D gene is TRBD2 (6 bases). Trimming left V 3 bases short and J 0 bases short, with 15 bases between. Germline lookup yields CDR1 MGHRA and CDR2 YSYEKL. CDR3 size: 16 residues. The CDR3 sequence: CASSHISRGGSYEQYF. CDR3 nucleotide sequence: TGCGCCAGCAGCCATATTTCAAGGGGAGGCTCCTACGAGCAGTACTTC.

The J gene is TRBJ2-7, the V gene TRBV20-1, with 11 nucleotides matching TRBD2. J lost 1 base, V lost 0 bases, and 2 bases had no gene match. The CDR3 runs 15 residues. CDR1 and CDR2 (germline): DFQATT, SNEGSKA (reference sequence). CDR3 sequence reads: CSARDGTSGSYEQYF. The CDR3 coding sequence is TGCAGTGCTAGAGATGGGACTAGCGGTTCCTACGAGCAGTACTTC.

The CDR3: CASTQISYNSPLHF. The CDR3 DNA reads TGTGCCAGCACACAGATCTCCTATAATTCACCCCTCCACTTT. The chain has TRBV28 and TRBJ1-6; no reliable D call. The germline V and J ends were trimmed by 7 bases and 0 bases, with 7 bases remaining between them. The CDR3 runs 14 residues. Germline V CDR1 and CDR2: MDHEN, SYDVKM.